A single sample gave rise to the 29 T cell receptor beta chains below, sequenced in a study of CD8+ T cells in alopecia areata. Treatment given: oral pan-JAK inhibitor, 5-10 mg twice daily. RNA extraction and reverse transcription yielded cDNA as sequencing template. Sequenced by immunoSEQ multiplex PCR; TCRdb stores in-frame clones only, minus some. The sample records 150,000 to 200,000 clones, roughly 58% being singletons. The material was CD4+ T cells sorted from blood, obtained between weeks 55 and 65, from a patient treated with tofacitinib. These receptor sequences come from a human donor with alopecia areata.

V usage is TRBV29-1 and J usage is TRBJ1-3; the D gene is possibly TRBD1 (5 bases). The ends were cut back, 4 bases at V and 2 bases at J, with 15 bases in the middle. The V gene's germline CDR1 is SQVTM and CDR2 ANQGSEA. This CDR3 region has 15 residues. CDR3 nucleotides: TGCAGCGTTGTTTCAGGGTCCCTGACTGGAAACACCATATATTTT. Protein sequence: CSVVSGSLTGNTIYF. Drawing the rest from reference TRBV29-1 and TRBJ1-3, the complete variable domain is SAVISQKPSRDICQRGTSLTIQCQVDSQVTMMFWYRQQPGQSLTLIATANQGSEATYESGFVIDKFPISRPNLTFSTLTVSNMSPEDSSIYLCSVVSGSLTGNTIYFGEGSWLTVV.

The chain recombines TRBV4-1 with TRBJ2-7; D not resolved. In germline, CDR1 is MGHRA, CDR2 YSYEKL. This CDR3 spans 13 amino acids. With 1 base removed from V and 3 bases from J, the gap between germline ends came to 7 bases. CDR3 loop: CASSQAMSYEQYF. In DNA form, the CDR3 reads TGCGCCAGCAGCCAAGCAATGAGCTACGAGCAGTACTTC.

The V and J genes are TRBV2 and TRBJ1-1; D is ambiguous. The germline V gene has CDR1 SNHLY and CDR2 FYNNEI. This CDR3 is 12 amino acids long. The V gene lost 3 bases and the J gene lost 3 bases, with 5 bases spanning the gap. This CDR3 is CASSDQDTEAFF. CDR3 DNA sequence: TGTGCCAGCAGTGACCAGGACACTGAAGCTTTCTTT. The complete variable domain, with remaining parts taken from reference TRBV2 and TRBJ1-1, reads EPEVTQTPSHQVTQMGQEVILRCVPISNHLYFYWYRQILGQKVEFLVSFYNNEISEKSEIFDDQFSVERPDGSNFTLKIRSTKLEDSAMYFCASSDQDTEAFFGQGTRLTVV.

The rearrangement links TRBV23-1 to TRBJ2-2; a weak D match, TRBD1 (5 bases). TRBV23-1 is identified as an open reading frame with a role that is uncertain. V was cut by 4 bases and J by 2 bases, with 11 bases left in between. The CDR3 sequence is 15 residues long. The CDR3 loop reads CASSPQGHNTGELFF. The CDR3 region has the DNA TGCGCCAGCAGTCCGCAAGGACACAACACCGGGGAGCTGTTTTTT.

This clone has a single count. This chain connects TRBV7-8 to TRBJ1-5; perhaps TRBD1 as D (6 bases). The germline V gene has CDR1 SGHVS and CDR2 FQNEAQ. CDR3 length: 16 amino acids. V lost 5 bases to trimming and J lost 4 bases, with 18 bases between them. Written as DNA, the CDR3 is TGTGCCAGCAGCGTAGGACGCGGACAGCAAAATCAGCCCCAGCATTTT. It is translated as CASSVGRGQQNQPQHF.

V gene TRBV29-1 combines with J gene TRBJ1-1; no reliable D call. Germline CDR1 is SQVTM and CDR2 is ANQGSEA. V lost 4 bases to trimming and J lost 4 bases, with 13 bases between them. The length of the CDR3 is 13 residues. The CDR3 region has the DNA TGCAGCGTTGGATGGAGATTCGGCACTGAAGCTTTCTTT. It yields the protein CSVGWRFGTEAFF.

The chain carries TRBV9 and TRBJ2-5; 7 positions agree with TRBD2. Germline V gene data show CDR1 as SGDLS and CDR2 as YYNGEE. This CDR3 region has 15 residues. V lost 4 bases, J lost 5 bases, and 11 bases stayed unmatched. CDR3 coding DNA: TGTGCCAGCAGCCCGCAGACTAGCCGGGGGGAGACCCAGTACTTC. It codes for CASSPQTSRGETQYF.

The chain combines TRBV29-1 with TRBJ1-5, with 8 bases fitting TRBD1. From germline, CDR1 is SQVTM and CDR2 ANQGSEA. CDR3 length equals 13 residues. The junction had 11 bases not matched to a gene; V was cut back by 7 bases and J by 9 bases. CDR3 protein: CSAGQAPSGPQHF. CDR3 DNA sequence: TGCAGCGCGGGACAGGCCCCGAGTGGGCCCCAGCATTTT.

The genes are TRBV9 and TRBJ2-3, with TRBD1 identical over 9 bases. CDR3 size: 15 residues. Germline CDR1 reads SGDLS; CDR2 reads YYNGEE. The junction had 2 bases not matched to a gene; V was cut back by 2 bases and J by 1 base. CDR3 protein: CASSVRDRGTDTQYF. CDR3 bases: TGTGCCAGCAGCGTCCGGGACAGGGGCACAGATACGCAGTATTTT.

The chain links TRBV2 to TRBJ2-5, with 9 bases lining up with TRBD2. The germline CDR1 and CDR2 sequences are SNHLY and FYNNEI. The V and J ends lost 5 bases and 3 bases, in that order; junction bases with no gene match: 7. The CDR3 extends over 15 amino acids. This CDR3 is CASSPMGLAEETQYF. CDR3 sequence (DNA): TGTGCCAGCAGTCCTATGGGACTAGCAGAAGAGACCCAGTACTTC. Filled out from reference TRBV2 and TRBJ2-5, the complete variable domain reads EPEVTQTPSHQVTQMGQEVILRCVPISNHLYFYWYRQILGQKVEFLVSFYNNEISEKSEIFDDQFSVERPDGSNFTLKIRSTKLEDSAMYFCASSPMGLAEETQYFGPGTRLLVL.

This clone was recorded a few times. The gene calls are TRBV14 and TRBJ2-1; 8 nucleotides line up with TRBD2. Germline CDR1 reads SGHDN; CDR2 reads FVKESK. This CDR3 region has 17 residues. The V segment lost 3 bases and the J segment 9 bases; nucleotides outside the gene matches: 16. The CDR3 reads CASSQELTSAPSGEQFF. DNA of the CDR3: TGTGCCAGCAGCCAGGAACTGACTAGCGCCCCCTCGGGTGAGCAGTTCTTC.

The rearrangement links TRBV6-5 to TRBJ1-5; unclear D gene. Germline V gives CDR1 MNHEY, CDR2 SVGAGI. The V end lost 2 bases, the J end lost 7 bases, and 12 bases lay between the germline ends. CDR3 length: 14 residues. The CDR3 DNA sequence: TGTGCCAGCAGTTACGAAGGGTCGGGGCAGCCCCAGCATTTT. Its translation is CASSYEGSGQPQHF.

A note on this clone: Other nucleotide sequences from this sample produce the same CDR3. This CDR3 is CSVGDRLNTGELFF. DNA of the CDR3: TGCAGCGTTGGTGACAGGTTAAACACCGGGGAGCTGTTTTTT. V and J are TRBV29-1 and TRBJ2-2, with D maybe TRBD1 (6 bases). Trimming took off 4 bases at V and 2 bases at J, with 11 bases between the two ends. The length of the CDR3 is 14 residues. Germline V gene data show CDR1 as SQVTM and CDR2 as ANQGSEA.

The V and J genes are TRBV5-1 and TRBJ1-5, with D perhaps matching TRBD1 (5 bases). CDR3 size: 14 residues. The V gene's germline CDR1 is SGHRS and CDR2 YFSETQ. Trimming removed 0 bases at V and 6 bases at J, with 10 bases between. The CDR3 spells CASSLGGAAQPQHF. The CDR3, as DNA: TGCGCCAGCAGCTTGGGAGGGGCAGCTCAGCCCCAGCATTTT.

This clone was counted between two and nine times. The chain uses TRBV23-1 and TRBJ2-5, with 8 bases lining up with TRBD1. TRBV23-1 is an open reading frame, and its role is uncertain. Unmatched junction bases numbered 15, after V lost 10 bases and J lost 5 bases. The CDR3 is 15 amino acids. CDR3 DNA: TGCGCCACACGCCGCGGGAACAGGGACAGGGAGACCCAGTACTTC. It encodes CATRRGNRDRETQYF.

V and J are TRBV7-2 and TRBJ2-7; the match to TRBD1 covers 7 bases. This CDR3 region has 15 residues. Losses at the gene ends were 3 bases for V and 4 bases for J; bases not matched to a gene: 9. Germline assignment: CDR1 SGHTA and CDR2 FQGNSA. The CDR3 coding sequence is TGTGCCAGCAGCTTGTCGAGACAGGGTTGGTACGAGCAGTACTTC. Its protein product is CASSLSRQGWYEQYF.

V and J are TRBV6-5 and TRBJ2-2, with 10 bases that match TRBD1. The CDR3 is 12 amino acids. J gave up 11 bases and V 6 bases, and 3 bases lay outside the gene matches. Germline V lookup: CDR1 MNHEY, CDR2 SVGAGI. The CDR3 coding sequence is TGTGCCAGCAGCCGGGACAGGGGAGAGCTGTTTTTT. It yields the protein CASSRDRGELFF.

This clone was observed once. V is TRBV2 and J is TRBJ2-7; TRBD2 might be the D (5 bases). Trimming cost V 7 bases and J 6 bases, with 13 bases left between them. The CDR3 runs 12 residues. CDR1 SNHLY and CDR2 FYNNEI come from the germline V gene. CDR3 in amino acids: CASIGPDSEQYF. CDR3 DNA sequence: TGTGCCAGCATCGGCCCGGACTCCGAGCAGTACTTC.

This rearrangement joins TRBV5-1 to TRBJ2-5; no reliable D call. The V gene lost 1 base and the J gene lost 3 bases, with 7 bases spanning the gap. The CDR3 is made up of 13 amino acids. CDR1 SGHRS and CDR2 YFSETQ come from the germline V gene. CDR3 bases: TGCGCCAGCAGCTTGTCAGGCGAAGAGACCCAGTACTTC. Protein product: CASSLSGEETQYF.

This chain connects TRBV4-1 to TRBJ2-5, with D perhaps TRBD2 (5 bases). Germline-derived CDR1 and CDR2 are MGHRA and YSYEKL. This CDR3 is built from 14 residues. With 0 bases removed from V and 6 bases from J, the gap between germline ends came to 11 bases. CDR3 bases: TGCGCCAGCAGCCAAGATTACGGAGGAAAGACCCAGTACTTC. As protein: CASSQDYGGKTQYF.

The genes are TRBV6-5 and TRBJ1-2, with D maybe TRBD1 (6 bases). V was cut by 6 bases and J by 6 bases, with 17 bases left in between. CDR3 length equals 14 residues. CDR1 MNHEY and CDR2 SVGAGI come from the germline V gene. In DNA form, the CDR3 reads TGTGCCAGCAGCCCGAGGGGGGGTCCCCATGGCTACACCTTC. Protein sequence: CASSPRGGPHGYTF.

In nucleotides, the CDR3 is TGTGCCAGCAGCAAAATGGGACAGGCGAACACCGGGGAGCTGTTTTTT. Translated, it gives CASSKMGQANTGELFF. The V call is TRBV21-1, the J call TRBJ2-2; the table gives TRBD1 as D, unverified against the DNA. TRBV21-1 is labeled a pseudogene. The CDR3 is made up of 16 amino acids.

CDR3 sequence reads: CASSLASLAGLAKNIQYF. DNA for the CDR3: TGTGCCAGCAGCTTAGCCTCGCTAGCGGGGCTAGCCAAAAACATTCAGTACTTC. The chain is built from TRBV11-2 and TRBJ2-4; 9 bases are a match to TRBD2. Germline V gene sequence: CDR1 SGHAT, CDR2 FQNNGV. V shed 1 base and J 0 bases; nucleotides not matched to a gene: 7. CDR3 length: 18 amino acids.

The chain couples TRBV5-4 to TRBJ2-5, with a weak D call TRBD1 (6 bases). Trimming stripped 0 bases from V and 1 base from J, with 7 bases between. CDR1 and CDR2 (germline): SGHNT, YYREEE (reference sequence). This CDR3 contains 14 residues. For the CDR3, the DNA is TGTGCCAGCAGCTTGGGAGGGGGCCAAGAGACCCAGTACTTC. Residues: CASSLGGGQETQYF.

This chain connects TRBV10-3 to TRBJ2-7; D is tentatively TRBD1 or TRBD2 (5 bases each). Per the germline V gene, CDR1 is ENHRY and CDR2 is SYGVKD. The CDR3 contains 14 residues. Trimming cost V 0 bases and J 2 bases, with 8 bases left between them. CDR3 in amino acids: CAISESQGPYEQYF. DNA for the CDR3: TGTGCCATCAGTGAGTCGCAGGGACCCTACGAGCAGTACTTC.

This chain links TRBV30 with TRBJ1-3, with D unresolved. Trimming stripped 2 bases from V and 0 bases from J, with 8 bases between. This CDR3 has 14 amino acids. Germline loops: CDR1 GTSNPN, CDR2 SVGIG (reference sequence). The CDR3 loop is CAWSKTASGNTIYF. In DNA, the CDR3 is TGTGCCTGGAGTAAAACAGCCTCTGGAAACACCATATATTTT.

V is TRBV11-2 and J is TRBJ2-5, with no clear D. The CDR3 is 13 residues long. Germline V gene lookup returns CDR1 SGHAT and CDR2 FQNNGV. The V end was cut by 1 base, the J end by 1 base, with 4 bases between. CDR3: CASSLGPQETQYF. In DNA form, the CDR3 reads TGTGCCAGCAGCTTAGGTCCCCAAGAGACCCAGTACTTC. Full variable domain (missing parts from reference TRBV11-2 and TRBJ2-5): EAGVAQSPRYKIIEKRQSVAFWCNPISGHATLYWYQQILGQGPKLLIQFQNNGVVDDSQLPKDRFSAERLKGVDSTLKIQPAKLEDSAVYLCASSLGPQETQYFGPGTRLLVL.

V gene TRBV2 combines with J gene TRBJ2-1, with D possibly TRBD1 on 6 matching bases. Per the germline V gene, CDR1 is SNHLY and CDR2 is FYNNEI. The CDR3 runs to 14 residues. The ends were cut back, 4 bases at V and 0 bases at J, with 7 bases in the middle. In nucleotides, the CDR3 is TGTGCCAGCAGTGGCAGGGGCTCCTACAATGAGCAGTTCTTC. Encoded protein: CASSGRGSYNEQFF.

The chain combines TRBV15 with TRBJ1-6; D remains unclear. The V gene lost 0 bases and the J gene lost 6 bases, with 9 bases spanning the gap. Germline V gene lookup returns CDR1 LNHNV and CDR2 YYDKDF (reference sequence). The CDR3 runs to 15 residues. In DNA, the CDR3 is TGTGCCACCAGCAGAGATAGGCCTTCTAATTCACCCCTCCACTTT. This sequence encodes CATSRDRPSNSPLHF.